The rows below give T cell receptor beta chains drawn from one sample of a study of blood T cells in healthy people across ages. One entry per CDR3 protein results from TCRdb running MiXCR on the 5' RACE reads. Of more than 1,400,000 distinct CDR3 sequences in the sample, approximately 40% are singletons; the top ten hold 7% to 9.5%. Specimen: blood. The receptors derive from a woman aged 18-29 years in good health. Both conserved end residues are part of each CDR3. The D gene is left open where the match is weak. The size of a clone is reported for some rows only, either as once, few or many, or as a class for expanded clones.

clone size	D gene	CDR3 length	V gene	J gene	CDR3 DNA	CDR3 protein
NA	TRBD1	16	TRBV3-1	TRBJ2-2	TGTGCCAGCAGCGCATCCGGGACAGGGACCACCGGGGAGCTGTTTTTT	CASSASGTGTTGELFF
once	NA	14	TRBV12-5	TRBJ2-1	TGTGCTAGTGGTTTGGCCGGACTGCCGGGTGAGCAGTTCTTC	CASGLAGLPGEQFF
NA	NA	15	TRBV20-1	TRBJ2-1	TGCAGTGCTAGAGATCGCAAAGCAGGGGGGGGTGAGCAGTTCTTC	CSARDRKAGGGEQFF
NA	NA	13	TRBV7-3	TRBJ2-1	TGTGCCAGCAGCTCCGAGACATCGGGTGAGCAGTTCTTC	CASSSETSGEQFF
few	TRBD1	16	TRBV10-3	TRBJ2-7	TGTGCCATCAGTTCCGGCGGGACAGGGAATCCCTACGAGCAGTACTTC	CAISSGGTGNPYEQYF
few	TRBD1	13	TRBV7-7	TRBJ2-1	TGTGCTAGCAGCCCTACCGGGACAGGGTCTCAGTTCTTC	CASSPTGTGSQFF
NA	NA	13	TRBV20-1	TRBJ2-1	TGCAGTGCTAGAATGACCGTGGGAAGTGAGCAGTTCTTC	CSARMTVGSEQFF
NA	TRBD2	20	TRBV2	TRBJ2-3	TGTGCCAGCAGTCTTAGGATAGTGACTAGCGGGGCTCTCAGCACAGATACGCAGTATTTT	CASSLRIVTSGALSTDTQYF
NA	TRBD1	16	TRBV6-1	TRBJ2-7	TGTGCCAGCAGTGAAGTCGGAGGACAGGGATACTACGAGCAGTACTTC	CASSEVGGQGYYEQYF
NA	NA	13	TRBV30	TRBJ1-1	TGTGCCTGGGACAGCCTTGAAAACACTGAAGCTTTCTTT	CAWDSLENTEAFF